This T cell receptor (beta chain) was recovered during a study of PD-1 blockade in classical Hodgkin lymphoma. Sequencing was performed with immunoSEQ multiplex PCR; in TCRdb, only in-frame clones are kept and a portion is missing. The repertoire holds some 31,000 clones, with around 70% as singletons. Study-level points and caveats: Complete responders possessed baseline diversity comparable to newly diagnosed patients.

Exposure to brentuximab vedotin varied, and each patient had relapsed following autologous stem cell transplantation. In germline, CDR1 is SEHNR, CDR2 FQNEAQ (reference sequence). The CDR3 totals 13 residues. With 5 bases removed from V and 5 bases from J, the gap between germline ends came to 10 bases. Remarks on this clone: Its antigen is as yet unknown.

The rearrangement links TRBV7-9 to TRBJ1-5; D not resolved. The sequences come from peripheral blood mononuclear cells (PBMCs), collected before the second cycle of nivolumab. The sequence was obtained from a human donor with classical Hodgkin lymphoma. DNA of the CDR3: TGTGCCAGCAGCGAAGGGATGTATCAGCCCCAGCATTTT. Its translation: CASSEGMYQPQHF.